The subject of this entry is one T cell receptor (beta chain). Germline V gene sequence: CDR1 SEHNR, CDR2 FQNEAQ (reference sequence). CDR3 length: 14 residues. V was clipped by 1 base and J by 6 bases, with 9 bases between them. The source of the sample is a study of T cell responses to AZD1222 COVID-19 vaccine. TCRdb keeps only in-frame clones here, not all; method: immunoSEQ multiplex PCR. The sample holds fewer than 130,000 clones, 81% seen once. This receptor was identified in an adult in good health. V and J are TRBV7-9 and TRBJ2-2; D is ambiguous. The source material was peripheral blood, sampled on day 0 of AZD1222 vaccination. The CDR3 DNA sequence: TGTGCCAGCAGCTTAGATCTCTTGGCCGGGGAGCTGTTTTTT. It is translated as CASSLDLLAGELFF.